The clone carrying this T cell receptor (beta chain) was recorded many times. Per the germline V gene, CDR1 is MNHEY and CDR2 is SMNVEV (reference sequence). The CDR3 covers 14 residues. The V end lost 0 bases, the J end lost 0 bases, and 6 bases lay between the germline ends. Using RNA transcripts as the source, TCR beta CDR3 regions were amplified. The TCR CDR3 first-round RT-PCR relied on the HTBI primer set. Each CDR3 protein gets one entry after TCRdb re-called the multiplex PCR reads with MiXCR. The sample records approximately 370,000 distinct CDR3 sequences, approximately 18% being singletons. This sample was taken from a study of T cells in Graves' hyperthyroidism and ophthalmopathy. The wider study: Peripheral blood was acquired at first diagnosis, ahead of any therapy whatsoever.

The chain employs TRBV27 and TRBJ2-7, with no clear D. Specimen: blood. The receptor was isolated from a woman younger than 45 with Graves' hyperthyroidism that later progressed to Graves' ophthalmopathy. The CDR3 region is CASSLSHNSYEQYF. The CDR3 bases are TGTGCCAGCAGTTTATCACATAACTCCTACGAGCAGTACTTC.